This entry describes one TCR beta chain. Germline CDR1 reads MNHEY; CDR2 reads SVGAGI. V was clipped by 6 bases and J by 4 bases, with 5 bases between them. The CDR3 sequence is 11 residues long. This sample stems from a study of cytomegalovirus exposure and HLA in healthy donors. The PCR had 60 Vbeta and 13 Jbeta primers. Assay used: immunoSEQ multiplex PCR; TCRdb lists only in-frame clones, some missing. This sample has roughly 61,000 clones; approximately 80% occur once, and the top ten carry under 7%. The gene calls are TRBV6-5 and TRBJ2-3; unclear D gene. This TCR came from a male donor in good health and CMV-seronegative. The sample consisted of PBMCs. The CDR3, as DNA: TGTGCCAGCAGCCTCCCAGATACGCAGTATTTT. It specifies CASSLPDTQYF.